This TCR beta chain originates from a study of cytomegalovirus exposure and HLA in healthy donors. Study-wide points: For most TCR sequences rarity was the rule, although some public TCRs occurred in many donors. Solely CMV serostatus was available to characterize immune exposure.

Use of 60 Vbeta and 13 Jbeta primers characterized the PCR. TCRdb keeps only in-frame clones here, not all; method: immunoSEQ multiplex PCR. The repertoire holds about 55,000 clones, around four fifths seen once, with around 1.5% in the top ten. A note on this clone: Its antigen is as yet unknown. The same CDR3 also results from other DNA sequences found in this sample.

Samples came from healthy bone marrow donors. Per germline, CDR1 MNHNY and CDR2 SVGAGI (reference sequence). Trimming cost V 0 bases and J 1 base, with 8 bases left between them. This CDR3 spans 15 amino acids. Material for sequencing was PBMCs. The sequence was obtained from a young man in good health and CMV-seronegative. The chain has TRBV6-6 and TRBJ2-3; maybe TRBD1 (6 bases). The DNA for the CDR3 is TGTGCCAGCAGTTACTCGTCAGGGGGCACAGATACGCAGTATTTT. Translating it yields CASSYSSGGTDTQYF.